Listed here are 3 T cell receptor beta chains from one sample, sequenced in a study of identical twins. TCRdb reprocessed the 5' RACE reads via MiXCR and lists one record per CDR3 protein. The table lists roughly 720,000 distinct CDR3 sequences, about 20% of them singletons, with approximately 14% in the top ten. The data also belong to a second study, concerning T cells expressing NK-cell markers.

Sequenced: PBMCs. These receptors all come from a woman aged 18-29 years in good health.

Here the CDR3 DNA reads TGCAGTACGGCTAGCACAGATACGCAGTATTTT. This codes for CSTASTDTQYF. The chain carries TRBV20-1 and TRBJ2-3; D call uncertain. The V gene's germline CDR1 is DFQATT and CDR2 SNEGSKA (reference sequence). The CDR3 extends over 11 amino acids. The V and J ends lost 8 bases and 0 bases respectively, with 6 bases between them.

This clonotype came up a few times. The rearrangement uses TRBV12-3 or TRBV12-4 and TRBJ2-1; the D gene is possibly TRBD1 (6 bases). V lost 4 bases and J 3 bases, leaving 10 bases between the germline ends. This CDR3 has 14 residues. The CDR3 DNA reads as TGTGCCAGCAGTTCGGACAGCCACTACAATGAGCAGTTCTTC. It translates to CASSSDSHYNEQFF.

The chain recombines TRBV20-1 with TRBJ2-5, with D tentatively TRBD1 or TRBD2 (6 bases each). Between the trimmed V and J ends, which lost 5 bases and 5 bases, there was a span of 15 bases. CDR1 and CDR2 from the germline V gene are DFQATT and SNEGSKA (reference sequence). This CDR3 is built from 13 residues. The CDR3 nucleotides are TGCAGTGCTGTCAAGGGGGGTGGTGAGACCCAGTACTTC. This translates into CSAVKGGGETQYF.